The 23 T cell receptor beta chains below come from one sample, sequenced in a study of molecular identifiers for immune sequencing clone quantification. One entry per CDR3 protein, called by TCRdb with MiXCR from the PCR reads. This sample has about 40,000 distinct CDR3 sequences; less than 20% occur once, and the top ten carry roughly 7%. Material: naive CD8+ T cells from blood, with Jurkat cell RNA spiked in. Subset: FACS-sorted CD8+CD4-CCR7+CD45RA+ naive T cells. Receptor source: a human donor in good health. Some libraries in this study had Jurkat cell RNA spiked in.

This clonotype appeared many times. CDR3 protein: CASSLAGGPGANTGELFF. In DNA, the CDR3 is TGCGCCAGCAGCTTGGCCGGGGGCCCGGGAGCTAACACCGGGGAGCTGTTTTTT. The genes are TRBV5-1 and TRBJ2-2, with D perhaps assigned TRBD1 or TRBD2 (6 bases each). The CDR3 totals 18 residues. Deletions cut 0 bases from V and 2 bases from J, with 17 bases between. Germline lookup yields CDR1 SGHRS and CDR2 YFSETQ.

This clonotype was recorded many times. The V and J genes are TRBV7-3 and TRBJ2-5; D ambiguous. The CDR3 spans 15 residues. Germline V gene sequence: CDR1 SGHTA, CDR2 FQGTGA. Trimming left V 2 bases short and J 2 bases short, with 12 bases between. The CDR3 coding sequence is TGTGCCAGCAGCTTATATTGGGGTCCTCAAGAGACCCAGTACTTC. Protein product: CASSLYWGPQETQYF.

Remarks on this clonotype: Just one base apart from a much larger clone, this may be a read error. The CDR3 protein is CAGRVGTGQTNEKLFF. CDR3 bases: TGTGCCGGCAGGGTCGGGACAGGGCAAACTAATGAAAAACTGTTTTTT. The chain combines TRBV2 with TRBJ1-4; TRBD1 agrees at 9 bases. Per the germline V gene, CDR1 is SNHLY and CDR2 is FYNNEI. The CDR3 runs to 16 residues. Supplemented by reference TRBV2 and TRBJ1-4, the full variable domain reads EPEVTQTPSHQVTQMGQEVILRCVPISNHLYFYWYRQILGQKVEFLVSFYNNEISEKSEIFDDQFSVERPDGSNFTLKIRSTKLEDSAMYFCAGRVGTGQTNEKLFFGSGTQLSVL.

This clonotype was seen many times. The V and J genes are TRBV20-1 and TRBJ1-4; no definite D call. Germline V lookup: CDR1 DFQATT, CDR2 SNEGSKA (reference sequence). Trimming took off 2 bases at V and 0 bases at J, with 10 bases between the two ends. The CDR3 is made up of 15 amino acids. The CDR3 sequence: CSARPKIATNEKLFF. DNA of the CDR3: TGCAGTGCTAGACCTAAAATAGCAACTAATGAAAAACTGTTTTTT.

In this sample, this clonotype turned up many times. J is TRBJ2-5 and V is TRBV12-3 or TRBV12-4, with 11 bases aligning to TRBD1. Trimming took 0 bases from V and 3 from J; bases not matched to a gene: 6. There are 17 residues in the CDR3. The CDR3: CASSLALGQGEEETQYF. DNA for the CDR3: TGTGCCAGCAGTTTAGCGCTGGGACAGGGGGAAGAAGAGACCCAGTACTTC.

The gene calls are TRBV12-3 or TRBV12-4 and TRBJ2-1; D is tentatively TRBD1 or TRBD2 (6 bases each). The V end was cut by 7 bases, the J end by 0 bases, with 28 bases between. This CDR3 has 20 residues. CDR3 loop: CASNSSGAVGSPSSYNEQFF. For the CDR3, the DNA is TGTGCCAGCAACTCCTCGGGGGCGGTTGGGTCCCCAAGCTCCTACAATGAGCAGTTCTTC.

This clonotype was found many times. The DNA for the CDR3 is TGTGCCAGCAGTTTGTTCCTTTACAATGAGCAGTTCTTC. This gives the protein CASSLFLYNEQFF. The V call is TRBV6-2 or TRBV6-3, the J call TRBJ2-1; no reliable D call. In germline, CDR1 is MNHEY, CDR2 SVGEGT. This CDR3 contains 13 residues. Between the trimmed V and J ends, which lost 4 bases and 4 bases, there was a span of 8 bases.

The table lists this clonotype with many counts. The chain couples TRBV7-2 to TRBJ2-7; D is tentatively TRBD1 or TRBD2 (5 bases each). This CDR3 is built from 14 residues. Germline V gene sequence: CDR1 SGHTA, CDR2 FQGNSA. V lost 5 bases, J lost 3 bases, and 14 bases lay in between. The CDR3: CASSPGTFFYEQYF. CDR3 nucleotide sequence: TGTGCCAGCAGCCCAGGGACCTTCTTCTACGAGCAGTACTTC. Variable domain in full (rest from reference TRBV7-2 and TRBJ2-7): GAGVSQSPSNKVTEKGKDVELRCDPISGHTALYWYRQSLGQGLEFLIYFQGNSAPDKSGLPSDRFSAERTGGSVSTLTIQRTQQEDSAVYLCASSPGTFFYEQYFGPGTRLTVT.

This clonotype was counted ten times or more. The chain has TRBV4-3 and TRBJ2-7, with a possible D match to TRBD2 (5 bases). Per the germline V gene, CDR1 is LGHNA and CDR2 is YSLEER. The CDR3 has 13 amino acids. The V end lost 4 bases, the J end lost 3 bases, and 10 bases lay between the germline ends. The CDR3 nucleotides are TGCGCCAGCAGCCCCGGACGGGACTACGAGCAGTACTTC. This gives the protein CASSPGRDYEQYF.

This clonotype was recorded at least ten times. This chain uses TRBV9 with TRBJ2-4; D is undetermined. V gave up 4 bases and J gave up 8 bases, with 13 bases separating them. The CDR3 is made up of 13 amino acids. Germline CDR1 reads SGDLS; CDR2 reads YYNGEE. The CDR3 bases are TGTGCCAGCAGCTCCCCGACTCGGCACATTCAGTACTTC. The encoded protein is CASSSPTRHIQYF.

This clonotype came up many times. The chain combines TRBV28 with TRBJ1-5; 9 bases are shared with TRBD1. This CDR3 contains 16 residues. J gave up 8 bases and V 2 bases, and 10 bases lay outside the gene matches. The germline V gene has CDR1 MDHEN and CDR2 SYDVKM. The DNA for the CDR3 is TGTGCCAGCAGTTTAACCCTCGGACAGGGGACAAAGCCCCAGCATTTT. This codes for CASSLTLGQGTKPQHF.

At least ten counts were recorded for this clonotype. J is TRBJ2-2 and V is TRBV15; a weak D match, TRBD2 (6 bases). V lost 5 bases and J lost 4, with 11 bases in between. The CDR3 consists of 14 residues. CDR1 and CDR2 from the germline V gene are LNHNV and YYDKDF (reference sequence). CDR3 in DNA: TGTGCCACCAGCTCGGGAGAGGTCACCGGGGAGCTGTTTTTT. It codes for CATSSGEVTGELFF.

About this clonotype: This could be a read error, since a much larger clone is one nucleotide away. V and J are TRBV5-6 and TRBJ1-2; 7 bases fit TRBD1. CDR3 size: 15 residues. Germline V gene sequence: CDR1 SGHDT, CDR2 YYEEEE. This CDR3 reads CASSFGTAANYGHTF. The CDR3 region has the DNA TGTGCCAGCAGCTTTGGGACAGCTGCTAACTATGGCCACACCTTC.

This clonotype turned up a few times. V usage is TRBV6-6 and J usage is TRBJ2-6; D perhaps matches TRBD1 (5 bases). This CDR3 comprises 16 residues. Germline CDR1 is MNHNY and CDR2 is SVGAGI (reference sequence). Trimming cost V 7 bases and J 0 bases, with 13 bases left between them. The DNA of the CDR3 is TGTGCCAGCATGGGGCCCCCATTCTCTGGGGCCAACGTCCTGACTTTC. Its translation is CASMGPPFSGANVLTF.

This chain connects TRBV5-6 to TRBJ2-7; D is ambiguous. Per the germline V gene, CDR1 is SGHDT and CDR2 is YYEEEE. Between the trimmed V and J ends, which lost 0 bases and 3 bases, there was a span of 10 bases. The CDR3 is 14 residues long. This CDR3 reads CASSLDSGNYEQYF. CDR3 in DNA: TGTGCCAGCAGCTTGGACTCAGGAAACTACGAGCAGTACTTC.

At least ten counts were recorded for this clonotype. The chain is built from TRBV7-6 and TRBJ2-6; D call uncertain. Trimming took 3 bases from V and 0 from J, leaving 0 bases between them. This CDR3 region has 13 residues. CDR1 SGHVS and CDR2 FNYEAQ come from the germline V gene. CDR3: CASSFSGANVLTF. The CDR3 region has the DNA TGTGCCAGCAGCTTCTCTGGGGCCAACGTCCTGACTTTC. Full variable domain (missing parts from reference TRBV7-6 and TRBJ2-6): GAGVSQSPRYKVTKRGQDVALRCDPISGHVSLYWYRQALGQGPEFLTYFNYEAQQDKSGLPNDRFSAERPEGSISTLTIQRTEQRDSAMYRCASSFSGANVLTFGAGSRLTVL.

Ten or more counts support this clonotype. V usage is TRBV7-2 and J usage is TRBJ2-7; D is ambiguous. This CDR3 has 13 residues. CDR1 and CDR2 (germline): SGHTA, FQGNSA. Trimming removed 0 bases from V and 5 bases from J, with 8 bases in between. The CDR3 sequence: CASSLAGFDEQYF. The CDR3 DNA follows: TGTGCCAGCAGCTTAGCAGGGTTCGACGAGCAGTACTTC.

This clonotype was seen a handful of times. The V gene is TRBV4-1, the J gene TRBJ2-7; TRBD2 aligns across 9 bases. With V trimmed by 5 bases and J by 2 bases, 7 bases remained unmatched. This CDR3 is 15 amino acids long. Germline V CDR1 and CDR2: MGHRA, YSYEKL. CDR3 DNA: TGCGCCAGCAGCACCCGACTAGCGGAGACCTACGAGCAGTACTTC. Amino acids: CASSTRLAETYEQYF.

This clonotype was seen many times. The chain employs TRBV4-1 and TRBJ2-5; 10 positions agree with TRBD1. CDR3 length: 15 residues. The germline V gene has CDR1 MGHRA and CDR2 YSYEKL. V dropped 4 bases and J dropped 2; count of bases not matched to a gene: 4. In DNA form, the CDR3 reads TGCGCCAGCAGCCTCTCGGGACAGGGGCAAGAGACCCAGTACTTC. This encodes CASSLSGQGQETQYF.

This clonotype has at least ten counts. The CDR3 nucleotides are TGTGCCAGTAGCCTGCGGGTTTATAATTCACCCCTCCACTTT. Translation gives CASSLRVYNSPLHF. The chain joins TRBV19 to TRBJ1-6; D is undetermined. V dropped 6 bases and J dropped 4 bases, with 10 bases sitting between them. CDR1 LNHDA and CDR2 SQIVND come from the germline V gene (reference sequence). The CDR3 runs to 14 residues.

This clonotype was found many times. This chain links TRBV24-1 with TRBJ2-1; 7 bases match TRBD2. V was pared by 3 bases and J by 14 bases, with 9 bases of the junction left unmatched. The CDR3 is 13 residues long. Germline-derived CDR1 and CDR2 are KGHDR and SFDVKD. The chain's CDR3 is CATSDTSGGRKFF. The CDR3 DNA reads TGTGCCACCAGTGATACCTCGGGGGGAAGGAAGTTCTTC.

This clonotype was observed a few times. The rearrangement links TRBV19 to TRBJ2-7; 10 bases are shared with TRBD1. Germline trimming cut 3 bases from V and 3 bases from J; bases unmatched to any gene: 2. This CDR3 comprises 14 residues. Germline assignment: CDR1 LNHDA and CDR2 SQIVND (reference sequence). As DNA, the CDR3 is TGTGCCAGTAGTATTGGGACAGGGGACTACGAGCAGTACTTC. Translated, it gives CASSIGTGDYEQYF. Combining the CDR3 with reference TRBV19 and TRBJ2-7 gives the whole variable domain DGGITQSPKYLFRKEGQNVTLSCEQNLNHDAMYWYRQDPGQGLRLIYYSQIVNDFQKGDIAEGYSVSREKKESFPLTVTSAQKNPTAFYLCASSIGTGDYEQYFGPGTRLTVT.

This clonotype was seen a handful of times. The J gene is TRBJ2-5, the V gene TRBV6-6; TRBD2 agrees at 10 bases. V was clipped by 10 bases and J by 5 bases; unmatched bases: 13. The V gene's germline CDR1 is MNHNY and CDR2 SVGAGI (reference sequence). The CDR3 runs to 15 residues. The CDR3 bases are TGTGCCACCTCAGGGGAGCGGGAGGGCGGTGAGACCCAGTACTTC. Translation gives CATSGEREGGETQYF.